The 29 T cell receptor beta chains given below trace back to one sample, sequenced in a study of blood T cell repertoires in COVID-19. Here immunoSEQ multiplex PCR was the method, and the copy in TCRdb shows in-frame clones only, minus some. The table includes some 360,000 clones, roughly nine tenths detected once. Sequenced input: peripheral blood. These receptors were obtained from a woman aged 60 to 75 with COVID-19, enrolled during active disease.

The gene calls are TRBV27 and TRBJ2-7; tentatively, D is TRBD1 (6 bases). Per the germline V gene, CDR1 is MNHEY and CDR2 is SMNVEV (reference sequence). Trimming removed 6 bases at V and 2 bases at J, with 14 bases between. CDR3 length: 14 amino acids. CDR3 sequence (DNA): TGTGCCAGCAGCTTACAGGGTTATCCCTACGAGCAGTACTTC. It yields the protein CASSLQGYPYEQYF.

This clone was observed a few times. The V call is TRBV28, the J call TRBJ2-3; no definite D call. In germline, CDR1 is MDHEN, CDR2 SYDVKM. Trimming pared 8 bases from V and 2 bases from J, leaving 14 bases between. The CDR3 sequence is 14 residues long. CDR3 in DNA: TGTGCCAGCTTCCCAGGCCAGTCCACAGATACGCAGTATTTT. It is translated as CASFPGQSTDTQYF.

The genes are TRBV5-5 and TRBJ1-4, with D perhaps matching TRBD1 (5 bases). Germline values: CDR1 SGHKS, CDR2 YYEKEE (reference sequence). This CDR3 spans 15 amino acids. Deletions cut 4 bases from V and 0 bases from J, with 10 bases between. The chain's CDR3 is CASSPSGATNEKLFF. Here the CDR3 DNA reads TGTGCCAGCAGCCCTTCGGGGGCAACTAATGAAAAACTGTTTTTT.

The rearrangement uses TRBV19 and TRBJ2-7; D is possibly TRBD2 (5 bases). The germline gives CDR1 LNHDA, CDR2 SQIVND (reference sequence). Deletions cut 6 bases from V and 3 bases from J, with 18 bases between. The CDR3 has 15 residues. The CDR3 protein is CASSKDWRDRYEQYF. For the CDR3, the DNA is TGTGCCAGTAGCAAGGACTGGAGAGATCGCTACGAGCAGTACTTC.

This chain uses TRBV18 with TRBJ1-2, with 8 bases identical to TRBD1. Per germline, CDR1 KGHSH and CDR2 LQKENI. The CDR3 is 17 residues long. J lost 2 bases, V lost 2 bases, and 10 bases had no gene match. The CDR3 sequence: CASSPFGGAGGNYGYTF. The CDR3 coding sequence is TGTGCCAGCTCACCATTTGGTGGAGCAGGGGGCAACTATGGCTACACCTTC.

This rearrangement joins TRBV28 to TRBJ2-4; 7 bases fit TRBD1. This CDR3 comprises 18 residues. The ends lost 3 bases at V and 1 base at J; junction bases unmatched: 12. The V gene's germline CDR1 is MDHEN and CDR2 SYDVKM. CDR3 sequence: CASSFLGGRQGAKNIQYF. The CDR3 coding sequence is TGTGCCAGCAGTTTTTTGGGTGGAAGACAGGGTGCCAAAAACATTCAGTACTTC.

This sequence joins TRBV30 and TRBJ1-2; 9 nucleotides align to TRBD1. Germline V gene sequence: CDR1 GTSNPN, CDR2 SVGIG (reference sequence). Trimming removed 0 bases from V and 4 bases from J; junction bases left unmatched: 18. The CDR3 has 19 residues. The CDR3 loop is CAWSVWGTTGGARLYGYTF. DNA for the CDR3: TGTGCCTGGAGTGTGTGGGGGACGACAGGGGGTGCCCGCCTCTATGGCTACACCTTC.

The chain has TRBV5-1 and TRBJ2-7; 10 bases line up with TRBD1. There are 15 residues in the CDR3. V shed 1 base and J 2 bases; nucleotides not matched to a gene: 3. CDR1 is SGHRS and CDR2 is YFSETQ in the germline V gene. The CDR3, as DNA: TGCGCCAGCAGCTTGAGCGGGACAGGGGCCTACGAGCAGTACTTC. Translated: CASSLSGTGAYEQYF.

A single count supports this clone. V usage is TRBV5-4 and J usage is TRBJ2-5; 12 nucleotides line up with TRBD2. Losses at the gene ends were 1 base for V and 4 bases for J; bases not matched to a gene: 5. CDR3 length: 16 amino acids. Looked up from germline, CDR1 is SGHNT and CDR2 is YYREEE (reference sequence). The CDR3 protein is CASSLPSGGARETQYF. In DNA form, the CDR3 reads TGTGCCAGCAGCTTGCCTAGCGGGGGGGCTCGAGAGACCCAGTACTTC.

The rearrangement links TRBV5-6 to TRBJ2-1, with 11 bases matching TRBD2. This CDR3 has 14 amino acids. Germline-derived CDR1 and CDR2 are SGHDT and YYEEEE. Unmatched junction bases numbered 8, after V lost 6 bases and J lost 9 bases. CDR3 DNA sequence: TGTGCCAGCAACATAGCGGGGGGGTTTAGTGAGCAGTTCTTC. Encoded protein: CASNIAGGFSEQFF.

V gene TRBV29-1 combines with J gene TRBJ1-2, with 7 bases lining up with TRBD1. CDR1 and CDR2 from the germline V gene are SQVTM and ANQGSEA. V dropped 6 bases and J dropped 6; count of bases not matched to a gene: 13. The CDR3 has 14 residues. CDR3 coding DNA: TGCAGCGTCGCTAACCCAGGGGGTCGTGATGGCTACACCTTC. It codes for CSVANPGGRDGYTF.

This clone appeared once. The rearrangement joins TRBV27 to TRBJ2-7; tentative D call: TRBD2 (7 bases). V was cut by 3 bases and J by 1 base, with 22 bases left in between. CDR1 and CDR2 from the germline V gene are MNHEY and SMNVEV (reference sequence). The CDR3 totals 18 residues. CDR3 region: CASSLALAGLGTSYEQYF. The CDR3 nucleotides read TGTGCCAGCAGTTTGGCCCTCGCCGGACTAGGGACATCCTACGAGCAGTACTTC.

The rearrangement links TRBV29-1 to TRBJ2-3; 10 bases are shared with TRBD2. Germline V lookup: CDR1 SQVTM, CDR2 ANQGSEA. CDR3 length: 11 residues. Germline trimming cut 5 bases from V and 14 bases from J; bases unmatched to any gene: 7. The CDR3 sequence is CSVYAAGGWYF. The CDR3 bases are TGCAGCGTTTACGCAGCGGGGGGGTGGTATTTT.

The V gene is TRBV6-1, the J gene TRBJ2-3; a possible D gene is TRBD1 (6 bases). The length of the CDR3 is 16 residues. The germline V and J ends were trimmed by 4 bases and 2 bases, with 16 bases remaining between them. Germline CDR1 reads MNHNS; CDR2 reads SASEGT. The CDR3 spells CASSGRGQRITDTQYF. Written as DNA, the CDR3 is TGTGCCAGCAGTGGGCGAGGACAGCGTATCACAGATACGCAGTATTTT.

This CDR3 is CASSEFRDSPLHF. In DNA form, the CDR3 reads TGTGCCAGCAGTGAATTTCGGGATTCACCCCTCCACTTT. V and J are TRBV6-1 and TRBJ1-6; no clear D gene. The CDR3 is made up of 13 amino acids. The V and J ends lost 2 bases and 8 bases respectively, with 7 bases between them. The germline gives CDR1 MNHNS, CDR2 SASEGT.

The chain carries TRBV20-1 and TRBJ1-1; no definite D call. Germline CDR1 is DFQATT and CDR2 is SNEGSKA (reference sequence). There are 11 residues in the CDR3. V shed 3 bases and J shed 8 bases, with 10 bases lying between them. Written as DNA, the CDR3 is TGCAGTGCTAGGGAGCCTGACGAAGCTTTCTTT. This gives the protein CSAREPDEAFF.

V gene TRBV6-6 combines with J gene TRBJ1-2, with D possibly TRBD1 on 6 matching bases. The CDR3 has 15 residues. CDR1 and CDR2 from the germline V gene are MNHNY and SVGAGI (reference sequence). V dropped 6 bases and J dropped 1 base, with 15 bases sitting between them. CDR3 in DNA: TGTGCCAGCAGACTACCGGGACACAGTAACTATGGCTACACCTTC. Amino acid sequence: CASRLPGHSNYGYTF.

The chain links TRBV28 to TRBJ1-1; D is ambiguous. The V end was cut by 6 bases, the J end by 0 bases, with 11 bases between. Germline V gene lookup returns CDR1 MDHEN and CDR2 SYDVKM. This CDR3 contains 14 residues. CDR3 DNA: TGTGCCAGCAGCCCTACTTTCATGAACACTGAAGCTTTCTTT. It encodes CASSPTFMNTEAFF.

The rearrangement uses TRBV5-6 and TRBJ2-1, with 16 bases fitting TRBD2. From germline, CDR1 is SGHDT and CDR2 YYEEEE. The CDR3 runs to 15 residues. The junction had 3 bases not matched to a gene; V was cut back by 3 bases and J by 9 bases. For the CDR3, the DNA is TGTGCCAGCAGCTCGGGACTAGCGGGGGGGCTTGAGCAGTTCTTC. Protein: CASSSGLAGGLEQFF.

This sequence joins TRBV7-9 and TRBJ1-1; 9 nucleotides line up with TRBD1. This CDR3 is 16 amino acids long. Trimming at V came to 5 bases and at J to 3 bases, leaving 10 bases not matched to a gene. Germline V lookup: CDR1 SEHNR, CDR2 FQNEAQ (reference sequence). CDR3 nucleotides: TGTGCCAGCAGCCCCAGCCGCGACAGGGGGGACACTGAAGCTTTCTTT. Translation gives CASSPSRDRGDTEAFF.

This clone was observed once. This CDR3 is also generated by other DNA sequences in the sample. This chain joins TRBV18 and TRBJ1-1, with no clear D. Trimming left V 3 bases short and J 2 bases short, with 7 bases between. Germline CDR1 and CDR2: KGHSH and LQKENI. The CDR3 extends over 13 amino acids. CDR3 sequence reads: CASSPRGNTEAFF. The DNA for the CDR3 is TGTGCCAGCTCACCCCGGGGAAACACTGAAGCTTTCTTT.

The chain is built from TRBV2 and TRBJ2-7; D is unresolved. Germline V gives CDR1 SNHLY, CDR2 FYNNEI. V lost 5 bases and J 1 base, leaving 12 bases between the germline ends. The CDR3 contains 14 residues. The DNA of the CDR3 is TGTGCCAGCAGTAAAGACAACGGGTCCTACGAGCAGTACTTC. Its translation: CASSKDNGSYEQYF.

Here the CDR3 DNA reads TGTGCCAGCAGTGATGCCGGGAACGGCGTAGAGACCCAGTACTTC. It encodes CASSDAGNGVETQYF. The rearrangement joins TRBV2 to TRBJ2-5, with D possibly being TRBD2 (5 bases). This CDR3 has 15 residues. Germline CDR1 SNHLY, CDR2 FYNNEI. V was clipped by 3 bases and J by 4 bases, with 15 bases between them.

V is TRBV29-1 and J is TRBJ2-3; D might be TRBD2 (5 bases). This CDR3 has 13 amino acids. From germline, CDR1 is SQVTM and CDR2 ANQGSEA. V lost 5 bases, J lost 8 bases, and 17 bases lay in between. CDR3 loop: CSVPRTGSGTQYF. Written as DNA, the CDR3 is TGCAGCGTTCCTCGGACTGGGTCTGGTACGCAGTATTTT.

J is TRBJ2-1 and V is TRBV6-5, with D possibly being TRBD1 (6 bases). Per germline, CDR1 MNHEY and CDR2 SVGAGI. Trimming took off 5 bases at V and 4 bases at J, with 12 bases between the two ends. The CDR3 consists of 14 residues. CDR3 coding DNA: TGTGCCAGCAGTCCTAGGGGGAATTACAATGAGCAGTTCTTC. It translates to CASSPRGNYNEQFF.

J is TRBJ2-2 and V is TRBV5-5, with 7 bases aligning to TRBD2. Germline trimming cut 4 bases from V and 0 bases from J; bases unmatched to any gene: 3. Germline CDR1 SGHKS, CDR2 YYEKEE (reference sequence). The CDR3 length is 15 residues. As DNA, the CDR3 is TGTGCCAGCAGCAATCTAGCGGCGAACACCGGGGAGCTGTTTTTT. Its protein product is CASSNLAANTGELFF.

The CDR3 spells CATRTGDYGYTF. In nucleotides, the CDR3 is TGTGCCACAAGGACAGGGGACTATGGCTACACCTTC. This chain uses TRBV19 with TRBJ1-2; the match to TRBD1 covers 9 bases. Germline V gene data show CDR1 as LNHDA and CDR2 as SQIVND (reference sequence). With 10 bases clipped from V and 3 bases from J, the junction kept 3 bases outside the gene matches. This CDR3 region has 12 residues.

V gene TRBV7-9 combines with J gene TRBJ2-2; 7 nucleotides match TRBD1. The CDR3 spans 15 residues. V dropped 5 bases and J dropped 4; count of bases not matched to a gene: 7. Germline lookup yields CDR1 SEHNR and CDR2 FQNEAQ (reference sequence). This CDR3 is CASSLQGTVTGELFF. DNA of the CDR3: TGTGCCAGCAGCCTACAGGGGACAGTCACCGGGGAGCTGTTTTTT. Using reference TRBV7-9 and TRBJ2-2 for the parts outside the CDR3, the full variable domain is DTGVSQNPRHKITKRGQNVTFRCDPISEHNRLYWYRQTLGQGPEFLTYFQNEAQLEKSRLLSDRFSAERPKGSFSTLEIQRTEQGDSAMYLCASSLQGTVTGELFFGEGSRLTVL.

The V gene is TRBV11-3, the J gene TRBJ2-3; 8 nucleotides match TRBD2. The CDR3 covers 15 residues. The ends lost 3 bases at V and 3 bases at J; junction bases unmatched: 5. CDR1 is SGHNT, CDR2 YENEEA, per germline. CDR3 DNA: TGTGCCAGCAGCTTGACCGGGGGGGCAACAGATACGCAGTATTTT. The encoded protein is CASSLTGGATDTQYF. Complete variable domain (other parts from reference TRBV11-3 and TRBJ2-3): EAGVVQSPRYKIIEKKQPVAFWCNPISGHNTLYWYLQNLGQGPELLIRYENEEAVDDSQLPKDRFSAERLKGVDSTLKIQPAELGDSAVYLCASSLTGGATDTQYFGPGTRLTVL.